These 10 T cell receptor beta chains were all obtained from the same sample, sequenced in a study of blood T cell repertoires in COVID-19. TCRdb keeps only in-frame clones here, not all; method: immunoSEQ multiplex PCR. The sample shows 50,000 to 80,000 clones, roughly 91% of them seen only once. The sequenced material came from peripheral blood. All receptors derive from a man aged 55 to 70 with acute or convalescent COVID-19.

The rearrangement links TRBV19 to TRBJ2-3; TRBD1 matches at 8 bases. CDR1 and CDR2 (germline): LNHDA, SQIVND (reference sequence). The V gene end was trimmed by 5 bases and the J gene end by 4 bases; junction bases not matched to a gene: 8. The CDR3 has 15 amino acids. This CDR3 reads CASSPRTGWADTQYF. The CDR3 DNA is TGTGCCAGTAGTCCAAGGACAGGGTGGGCAGATACGCAGTATTTT.

J is TRBJ1-6 and V is TRBV4-1; 7 bases match TRBD1. Germline CDR1 reads MGHRA; CDR2 reads YSYEKL. The trim removed 0 bases at V and 0 bases at J, leaving 2 bases unmatched. The CDR3 is 17 amino acids. The DNA for the CDR3 is TGCGCCAGCAGCCAAGACGGGGACAGCTCCTATAATTCACCCCTCCACTTT. This sequence encodes CASSQDGDSSYNSPLHF.

The chain is built from TRBV19 and TRBJ1-1, with no clear D. This CDR3 has 15 residues. Germline V gene sequence: CDR1 LNHDA, CDR2 SQIVND (reference sequence). V dropped 0 bases and J dropped 0 bases, with 8 bases sitting between them. CDR3 region: CASSIDADLNTEAFF. For the CDR3, the DNA is TGTGCCAGTAGTATAGACGCAGACTTGAACACTGAAGCTTTCTTT. Full variable domain (rest looked up from reference TRBV19 and TRBJ1-1): DGGITQSPKYLFRKEGQNVTLSCEQNLNHDAMYWYRQDPGQGLRLIYYSQIVNDFQKGDIAEGYSVSREKKESFPLTVTSAQKNPTAFYLCASSIDADLNTEAFFGQGTRLTVV.

The V and J genes are TRBV19 and TRBJ2-1; 7 bases map to TRBD2. This CDR3 is built from 14 residues. V was pared by 7 bases and J by 0 bases, with 3 bases of the junction left unmatched. The V gene's germline CDR1 is LNHDA and CDR2 SQIVND (reference sequence). CDR3 sequence reads: CASKWGGSYNEQFF. CDR3 nucleotides: TGTGCCAGTAAGTGGGGGGGCTCCTACAATGAGCAGTTCTTC. Combining the CDR3 with reference TRBV19 and TRBJ2-1 gives the whole variable domain DGGITQSPKYLFRKEGQNVTLSCEQNLNHDAMYWYRQDPGQGLRLIYYSQIVNDFQKGDIAEGYSVSREKKESFPLTVTSAQKNPTAFYLCASKWGGSYNEQFFGPGTRLTVL.

The chain couples TRBV10-3 to TRBJ1-6; D gene uncertain. The germline gives CDR1 ENHRY, CDR2 SYGVKD. The V end was cut by 4 bases, the J end by 5 bases, with 6 bases between. CDR3 length: 13 amino acids. The CDR3 bases are TGTGCCATCAGTGTTTCTGATAATTCACCCCTCCACTTT. Protein: CAISVSDNSPLHF.

This clone appeared a few times. This chain joins TRBV9 and TRBJ1-1, with no clear D. Between the trimmed V and J ends, which lost 3 bases and 0 bases, there was a span of 6 bases. Germline CDR1 reads SGDLS; CDR2 reads YYNGEE. The CDR3 has 13 amino acids. DNA of the CDR3: TGTGCCAGCAGCGCAGAATTGAACACTGAAGCTTTCTTT. Translating it yields CASSAELNTEAFF.

V gene TRBV5-6 combines with J gene TRBJ2-3, with TRBD1 identical over 11 bases. This CDR3 contains 15 residues. J lost 2 bases, V lost 3 bases, and 2 bases had no gene match. Germline V CDR1 and CDR2: SGHDT, YYEEEE. The CDR3 reads CASSWDRGITDTQYF. For the CDR3, the DNA is TGTGCCAGCAGCTGGGACAGGGGGATCACAGATACGCAGTATTTT.

This chain links TRBV30 with TRBJ1-2; a weak D match, TRBD1 (5 bases). The CDR3 spans 13 residues. Germline V lookup: CDR1 GTSNPN, CDR2 SVGIG (reference sequence). V lost 7 bases and J lost 4, with 16 bases in between. The CDR3: CASHSTETYGYTF. The CDR3, as DNA: TGTGCCTCACATTCGACAGAGACCTATGGCTACACCTTC.

The count of this clone is one. The chain couples TRBV6-5 to TRBJ1-5; no definite D call. Germline V gene sequence: CDR1 MNHEY, CDR2 SVGAGI. With 2 bases removed from V and 2 bases from J, the gap between germline ends came to 7 bases. This CDR3 is 14 amino acids long. DNA of the CDR3: TGTGCCAGCAGTTACGGCAGTGGCAATCAGCCCCAGCATTTT. This codes for CASSYGSGNQPQHF.

The CDR3 loop reads CASSEGRQGWYGYTF. The CDR3 region has the DNA TGTGCCAGCAGTGAAGGGCGACAGGGATGGTATGGCTACACCTTC. The chain recombines TRBV2 with TRBJ1-2; TRBD1 agrees at 7 bases. V lost 1 base to trimming and J lost 5 bases; unmatched junction nucleotides: 7. The germline V gene has CDR1 SNHLY and CDR2 FYNNEI. This CDR3 has 15 residues.